This T cell receptor (beta chain) was sequenced in a study of control samples from healthy donors and cancer patients. Sequencing used immunoSEQ multiplex PCR; TCRdb keeps in-frame clones, though not all of them. The sample yields about 140,000 clones, approximately 94% seen once. Trimming took 0 bases from V and 4 from J; bases not matched to a gene: 6. CDR1 SGHRS and CDR2 YFSETQ come from the germline V gene. The CDR3 has 16 amino acids. Sequences were obtained from blood. The sequence derives from a man aged 35-49 years in good health. V usage is TRBV5-1 and J usage is TRBJ1-3; 8 nucleotides line up with TRBD1. The CDR3 loop reads CASSLVGQGNGNTIYF. The CDR3 DNA reads as TGCGCCAGCAGCTTGGTAGGACAGGGAAACGGAAACACCATATATTTT.